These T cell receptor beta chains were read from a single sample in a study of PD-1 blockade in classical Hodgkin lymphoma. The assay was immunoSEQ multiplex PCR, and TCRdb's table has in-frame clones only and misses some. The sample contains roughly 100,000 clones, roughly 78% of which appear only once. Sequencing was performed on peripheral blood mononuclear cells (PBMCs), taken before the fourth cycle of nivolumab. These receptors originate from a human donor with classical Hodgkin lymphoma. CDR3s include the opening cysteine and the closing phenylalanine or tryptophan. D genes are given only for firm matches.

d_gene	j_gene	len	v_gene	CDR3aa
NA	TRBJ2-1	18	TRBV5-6	CASSLYLEGPSSYNEQFF
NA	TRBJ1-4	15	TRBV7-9	CASSLALSTNEKLFF
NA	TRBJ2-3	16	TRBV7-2	CASSTQGLLDTDTQYF
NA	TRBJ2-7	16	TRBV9	CASSPGGGGTLYEQYF
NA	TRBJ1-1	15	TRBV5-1	CASSLKTVMNTEAFF
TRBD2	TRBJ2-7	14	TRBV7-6	CASSSGLVDYEQYF
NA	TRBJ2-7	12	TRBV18	CASSPDTYEQYF
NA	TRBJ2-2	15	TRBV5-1	CASSRVRGDTGELFF
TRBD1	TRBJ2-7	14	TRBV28	CASSAGTVPTSEYF
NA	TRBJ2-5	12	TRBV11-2	CASSLTSETQYF
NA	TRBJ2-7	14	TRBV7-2	CASSGFQGPYEQYF
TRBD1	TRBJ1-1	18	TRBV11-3	CASSLEPSRGLLPTEAFF
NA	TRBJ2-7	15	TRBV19	CASSIRGGHDYEQYF
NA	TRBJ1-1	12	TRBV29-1	CSVEGDGGEAFF
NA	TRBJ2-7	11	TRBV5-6	CASSLGTEQYF
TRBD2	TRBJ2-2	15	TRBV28	CASSLSLAGTGELFF
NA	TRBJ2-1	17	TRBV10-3	CAISEGGLALDTNEQFF
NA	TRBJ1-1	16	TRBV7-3	CASSLHAPSMNTEAFF
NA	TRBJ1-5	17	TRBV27	CASSLISLDTSNQPQHF
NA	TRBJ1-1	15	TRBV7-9	CASSLNEERGTEAFF
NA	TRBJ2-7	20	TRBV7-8	CASSSPPWSRGPFWAYEQYF
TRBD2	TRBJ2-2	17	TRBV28	CASSLGLADSNTGELFF
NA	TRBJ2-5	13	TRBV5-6	CASSRYLQETQYF
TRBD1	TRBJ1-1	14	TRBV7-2	CASSRTGSGTEAFF
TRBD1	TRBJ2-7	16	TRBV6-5	CASSYSKWTGSYEQYF
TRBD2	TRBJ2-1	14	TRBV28	CACGTSESYNEQFF
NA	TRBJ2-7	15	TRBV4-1	CASSHPGTAVHEQYF
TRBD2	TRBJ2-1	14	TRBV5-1	CASATGTRLNEQFF
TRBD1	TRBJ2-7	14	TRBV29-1	CSVAPGQGSYEQYF
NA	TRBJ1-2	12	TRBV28	CASSSLSDGYTF
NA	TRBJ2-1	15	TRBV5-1	CASTPGAIVRDEQFF
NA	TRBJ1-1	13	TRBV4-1	CASSQEDNTEAFF
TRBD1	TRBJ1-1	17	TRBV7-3	CASSPRQGPRMNTEAFF
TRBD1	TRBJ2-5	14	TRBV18	CASSPTTGRETQYF
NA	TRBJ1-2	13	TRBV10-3	CAIQSRANYGYTF
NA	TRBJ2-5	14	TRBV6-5	CASSYPWGQETQYF
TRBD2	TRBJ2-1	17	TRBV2	CASSTSGGARTYNEQFF
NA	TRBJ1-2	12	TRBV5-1	CASSLDQYGYTF
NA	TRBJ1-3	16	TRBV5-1	CASSQKGVSSGNTIYF
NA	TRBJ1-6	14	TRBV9	CASSPWDGNTPLHF
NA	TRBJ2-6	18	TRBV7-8	CASSLGIDGVSGANVLTF
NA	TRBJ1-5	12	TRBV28	CASCSGNQPQHF
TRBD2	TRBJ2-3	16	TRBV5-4	CASSLGLAGFGDTQYF
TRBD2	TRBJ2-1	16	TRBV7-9	CASSLGLAGGYNEQFF
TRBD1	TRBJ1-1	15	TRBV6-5	CASRTGTGGGTEAFF
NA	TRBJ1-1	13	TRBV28	CATSGRVNTEAFF
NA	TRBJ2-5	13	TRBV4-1	CASSQVTWETQYF
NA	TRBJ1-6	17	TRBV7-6	CASSLGGGDSYNSPLHF
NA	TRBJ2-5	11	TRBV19	CASSTEETQYF
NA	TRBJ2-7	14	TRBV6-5	CASTTPGSLYEQYF
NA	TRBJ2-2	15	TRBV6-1	CASSNGLTNTGELFF
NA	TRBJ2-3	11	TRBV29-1	CSGQGSDTQYF
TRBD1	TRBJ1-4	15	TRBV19	CASRDTGGLYEKLFF
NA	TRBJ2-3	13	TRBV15	CATSVQGTDTQYF